One and the same sample provided the 21 T cell receptor beta chains below, sequenced in a study of cytomegalovirus exposure and HLA in healthy donors. Amplification used 60 Vbeta primers and 13 Jbeta primers. TCRdb's table, derived via immunoSEQ multiplex PCR, lists solely in-frame clones and lacks some. The table records about 110,000 clones, 78% of them present only once. What was sequenced was PBMCs. The receptors derive from a woman aged 25-40 years in good health and CMV-seronegative.

V is TRBV9 and J is TRBJ2-1; 9 bases line up with TRBD2. V lost 3 bases, J lost 9 bases, and 10 bases stayed unmatched. The CDR3 covers 15 residues. Looked up from germline, CDR1 is SGDLS and CDR2 is YYNGEE. CDR3 in amino acids: CASSDPPGLASEQFF. The CDR3, as DNA: TGTGCCAGCAGCGACCCTCCGGGACTAGCAAGTGAGCAGTTCTTC.

The rearrangement links TRBV7-2 to TRBJ1-5; D unresolved. The CDR3 is made up of 15 amino acids. CDR1 is SGHTA and CDR2 is FQGNSA in the germline V gene. Trimming shortened V by 3 bases and J by 0 bases, and 9 bases separated the two germline ends. CDR3 coding DNA: TGTGCCAGCAGCTTTACAGTTGATAGCAATCAGCCCCAGCATTTT. It specifies CASSFTVDSNQPQHF.

The count of this clone is one. The CDR3 loop reads CASSDRDLGRDEQFF. In DNA form, the CDR3 reads TGTGCCAGCAGCGACCGGGACCTAGGGAGGGATGAGCAGTTCTTC. V is TRBV7-2 and J is TRBJ2-1; TRBD2 aligns across 7 bases. Germline V gene sequence: CDR1 SGHTA, CDR2 FQGNSA. J was trimmed by 8 bases and V by 5 bases; bases with no gene match: 12. The length of the CDR3 is 15 residues.

This chain joins TRBV9 and TRBJ2-3; 8 nucleotides line up with TRBD1. V gave up 7 bases and J gave up 1 base; unmatched junction bases: 8. This CDR3 contains 15 residues. Germline V gene lookup returns CDR1 SGDLS and CDR2 YYNGEE. The CDR3, as DNA: TGTGCCAGCGGTTTGGTGGGACAGGGCACAGATACGCAGTATTTT. Amino acid sequence: CASGLVGQGTDTQYF.

This clone was found once. The V and J genes are TRBV5-1 and TRBJ1-1; TRBD1 might be the D (6 bases). Trimming shortened V by 1 base and J by 5 bases, and 9 bases separated the two germline ends. Germline loops: CDR1 SGHRS, CDR2 YFSETQ. The CDR3 length is 13 residues. Here the CDR3 DNA reads TGCGCCAGCAGCTTGACAAGGGGGACTGAAGCTTTCTTT. Its protein is CASSLTRGTEAFF. The full variable domain, with the rest looked up from reference TRBV5-1 and TRBJ1-1, is KAGVTQTPRYLIKTRGQQVTLSCSPISGHRSVSWYQQTPGQGLQFLFEYFSETQRNKGNFPGRFSGRQFSNSRSEMNVSTLELGDSALYLCASSLTRGTEAFFGQGTRLTVV.

The V and J genes are TRBV5-6 and TRBJ2-1; D possibly corresponds to TRBD1 (8 bases). In germline, CDR1 is SGHDT, CDR2 YYEEEE. The CDR3 is 14 amino acids. Trimming removed 1 base at V and 13 bases at J, with 18 bases between. CDR3 protein: CASSLTGGGKRQFF. The CDR3 nucleotides are TGTGCCAGCAGCTTGACAGGGGGGGGTAAGAGACAGTTCTTC.

This clone showed up just a few times. The V call is TRBV30, the J call TRBJ1-5; the D gene is possibly TRBD1 (5 bases). The CDR3 covers 12 residues. V dropped 0 bases and J dropped 13 bases, with 13 bases sitting between them. Looked up from germline, CDR1 is GTSNPN and CDR2 is SVGIG (reference sequence). CDR3 sequence reads: CAWSVGLDSQHF. The CDR3 DNA reads as TGTGCCTGGAGTGTCGGCCTTGACAGTCAGCATTTT. Full variable domain (rest looked up from reference TRBV30 and TRBJ1-5): SQTIHQWPATLVQPVGSPLSLECTVEGTSNPNLYWYRQAAGRGLQLLFYSVGIGQISSEVPQNLSASRPQDRQFILSSKKLLLSDSGFYLCAWSVGLDSQHFGDGTRLSIL.

The chain links TRBV10-3 to TRBJ1-1; 12 bases align to TRBD1. Losses at the gene ends were 2 bases for V and 4 bases for J; bases not matched to a gene: 8. The CDR3 spans 17 residues. CDR1 and CDR2 from the germline V gene are ENHRY and SYGVKD. CDR3 nucleotide sequence: TGTGCCATCAGTGAGATGGGAGGGACAGGGGGCGGCACTGAAGCTTTCTTT. Amino acids: CAISEMGGTGGGTEAFF.

CDR3 in DNA: TGTGCCAGCAGCCAAGACGTAAGGGGGAGAGACATTCAGTACTTC. Translating it yields CASSQDVRGRDIQYF. This chain links TRBV4-2 with TRBJ2-4; a weak D match, TRBD1 (6 bases). The CDR3 spans 15 residues. The V gene lost 0 bases and the J gene lost 8 bases, with 14 bases spanning the gap. The V gene's germline CDR1 is LGHNA and CDR2 YNFKEQ.

The gene calls are TRBV6-1 and TRBJ2-3; 12 positions agree with TRBD2. The junction had 8 bases not matched to a gene; V was cut back by 8 bases and J by 5 bases. This CDR3 comprises 15 residues. Germline CDR1 MNHNS, CDR2 SASEGT. Here the CDR3 DNA reads TGTGCCAGCGGAGTGACTAGCGGGGGTGGAGATACGCAGTATTTT. This codes for CASGVTSGGGDTQYF.

This clone was found once. The CDR3 DNA is TGTGCCAGCAGATTAAGGGGGGGGGACGGAAACTATGGCTACACCTTC. It encodes CASRLRGGDGNYGYTF. The chain links TRBV7-2 to TRBJ1-2; TRBD1 might be the D (6 bases). CDR1 SGHTA and CDR2 FQGNSA come from the germline V gene. The CDR3 sequence is 16 residues long. V was pared by 6 bases and J by 2 bases, with 19 bases between.

CDR3 residues: CARNRALTNEKLFF. The CDR3 DNA follows: TGTGCCAGGAACAGGGCCCTCACTAATGAAAAACTGTTTTTT. V and J are TRBV6-5 and TRBJ1-4; possibly TRBD1 for D (6 bases). V dropped 9 bases and J dropped 2 bases, with 13 bases sitting between them. Germline assignment: CDR1 MNHEY and CDR2 SVGAGI. There are 14 residues in the CDR3.

This chain links TRBV5-6 with TRBJ1-1; TRBD1 agrees at 9 bases. There are 19 residues in the CDR3. J lost 0 bases, V lost 3 bases, and 15 bases had no gene match. CDR1 is SGHDT and CDR2 is YYEEEE in the germline V gene. Here the CDR3 reads CASSYYRGPGPQLNTEAFF. CDR3 bases: TGTGCCAGCAGCTACTACAGGGGGCCGGGGCCTCAATTGAACACTGAAGCTTTCTTT.

This chain connects TRBV27 to TRBJ1-1; D call uncertain. V was pared by 3 bases and J by 2 bases, with 13 bases between. Germline-derived CDR1 and CDR2 are MNHEY and SMNVEV (reference sequence). This CDR3 has 15 amino acids. The chain's CDR3 is CASSFRQALNTEAFF. For the CDR3, the DNA is TGTGCCAGCAGTTTTAGGCAGGCGCTTAACACTGAAGCTTTCTTT.

This rearrangement joins TRBV28 to TRBJ1-1; no reliable D call. V lost 3 bases and J lost 5, with 13 bases in between. The germline V gene has CDR1 MDHEN and CDR2 SYDVKM. This CDR3 is built from 14 residues. The DNA for the CDR3 is TGTGCCAGCAGTTTTTCCGTTGTGCGGACTGAAGCTTTCTTT. Its translation is CASSFSVVRTEAFF.

This clone was seen only a few times. The gene calls are TRBV7-8 and TRBJ2-7, with 10 bases fitting TRBD1. V lost 1 base to trimming and J lost 3 bases; unmatched junction nucleotides: 3. The CDR3 consists of 15 residues. Germline V gene data show CDR1 as SGHVS and CDR2 as FQNEAQ. DNA of the CDR3: TGTGCCAGCAGCTTAGGGAGGACAGGGGGCTACGAGCAGTACTTC. Its translation is CASSLGRTGGYEQYF.

This rearrangement joins TRBV19 to TRBJ2-5; D is ambiguous. V was shortened by 2 bases and J by 1 base, with 5 bases between the two germline ends. Germline-derived CDR1 and CDR2 are LNHDA and SQIVND (reference sequence). The CDR3 loop spans 13 amino acids. The CDR3 bases are TGTGCCAGTAGTATACACACCCAAGAGACCCAGTACTTC. Translating gives CASSIHTQETQYF.

This CDR3 is CSAGGARWGAFF. In nucleotides, the CDR3 is TGCAGCGCTGGGGGCGCGCGATGGGGAGCTTTCTTT. The rearrangement joins TRBV29-1 to TRBJ1-1; possibly TRBD1 for D (6 bases). The germline V and J ends were trimmed by 7 bases and 10 bases, with 19 bases remaining between them. The CDR3 consists of 12 residues. Looked up from germline, CDR1 is SQVTM and CDR2 is ANQGSEA.

The V and J genes are TRBV6-5 and TRBJ2-5; 12 nucleotides align to TRBD2. The trim removed 4 bases at V and 5 bases at J, leaving 8 bases unmatched. Germline V lookup: CDR1 MNHEY, CDR2 SVGAGI. The CDR3 consists of 16 residues. The CDR3 loop is CASSSLTSGRSETQYF. The CDR3 coding sequence is TGTGCCAGCAGTTCCTTGACTAGCGGGAGATCGGAGACCCAGTACTTC.

This clone was seen a few times. The chain couples TRBV27 to TRBJ2-3; TRBD1 agrees at 8 bases. Germline V gives CDR1 MNHEY, CDR2 SMNVEV (reference sequence). V dropped 6 bases and J dropped 14; count of bases not matched to a gene: 10. CDR3 size: 12 residues. CDR3 loop: CASSTGTGQLYF. DNA of the CDR3: TGTGCCAGCAGCACCGGGACAGGCCAATTGTATTTT.

This clone was observed once. The chain uses TRBV5-4 and TRBJ1-1, with D tentatively TRBD1 (6 bases). Germline CDR1 reads SGHNT; CDR2 reads YYREEE (reference sequence). The ends were cut back, 3 bases at V and 3 bases at J, with 12 bases in the middle. The CDR3 extends over 14 amino acids. The CDR3 DNA reads as TGTGCCAGCAGCTATACAGGGAGGGACACTGAAGCTTTCTTT. Translating it yields CASSYTGRDTEAFF.